A single sample is the source of the 15 T cell receptor beta chains below, sequenced in a study of tumor-infiltrating lymphocytes in primary liver carcinoma. TCR beta cDNA was prepared out of about 530 ng total RNA by means of a constant-region primer. The TCR beta library was amplified through three nested multiplex PCR rounds in a modified ARM-PCR procedure. The two initial PCR rounds, around 11 cycles each, used TRBV1-TRBV30 forward and C-beta reverse primers. One entry per CDR3 protein results from TCRdb running MiXCR on the multiplex PCR reads. The table includes fewer than 25,000 distinct CDR3 sequences, roughly three quarters detected once. For each extraction, RNA and DNA were obtained together from about 21-30 mg of unsorted bulk tissue. The sample comprised liver tumor tissue from sampling region 1. Sample subset: tumor region T1, superior pole. The receptors shown here come from a man aged 35 to 55 with primary liver carcinoma and hepatitis B virus infection.

To note about this clonotype: This may be a read error: a much more frequent sequence differs by one nucleotide. The V call is TRBV11-2, the J call TRBJ2-3; D may be TRBD1 or TRBD2 (5 bases each). Germline CDR1 SGHAT, CDR2 FQNNGV. CDR3 length equals 16 residues. As DNA, the CDR3 is TGTGCCAACAGCTTAATATTGGTGGGGGACACAGATACGCAGTATTTT. This codes for CANSLILVGDTDTQYF.

As concerns this clonotype: This may be a read error: a much more frequent sequence differs by one nucleotide. The V and J genes are TRBV4-2 and TRBJ1-4; D may be TRBD1 (5 bases). The CDR3 is 13 residues long. Germline CDR1 and CDR2: LGHNA and YNFKEQ. The ends were cut back, 0 bases at V and 13 bases at J, with 12 bases in the middle. The CDR3 bases are TGTGCCAGCAGCCAAGATGGGGGTAGCGGACTGTTTTTT. Residues: CASSQDGGSGLFF.

The V and J genes are TRBV20-1 and TRBJ2-5, with 7 positions matching TRBD2. The CDR3 runs 18 residues. From germline, CDR1 is DFQATT and CDR2 SNEGSKA (reference sequence). Unmatched junction bases numbered 24, after V lost 6 bases and J lost 5 bases. The CDR3 coding sequence is TGCAGTGCAGCCCCCTCAAGCGGGAAGGCAGGTGGTACGGAGACCCAGTACTTC. Its translation is CSAAPSSGKAGGTETQYF.

This clonotype appeared many times. Sequence at one end of the junction differs from germline and may be a read error. The CDR3 coding sequence is TGTGCCAACAGCATCGGGACTAGCGGGGGTCTCAGGGAGCAGTTCTTC. Encoded protein: CANSIGTSGGLREQFF. The chain couples TRBV5-4 to TRBJ2-1; 14 bases are shared with TRBD2. Germline CDR1 is SGHNT and CDR2 is YYREEE (reference sequence). This CDR3 is 16 amino acids long.

This clonotype was observed many times. The chain has TRBV7-8 and TRBJ2-2; TRBD2 might be the D (6 bases). The CDR3 loop spans 15 amino acids. Germline V gene lookup returns CDR1 SGHVS and CDR2 FQNEAQ. Between the trimmed V and J ends, which lost 6 bases and 2 bases, there was a span of 13 bases. CDR3 sequence reads: CASRSLATNTGELFF. The CDR3 coding sequence is TGTGCCAGCAGATCGCTAGCGACCAACACCGGGGAGCTGTTTTTT.

V is TRBV4-2 and J is TRBJ2-4, with 8 bases matching TRBD2. Germline CDR1 LGHNA, CDR2 YNFKEQ. This CDR3 region has 15 residues. The CDR3 DNA is TGTGTCAACAGCCAAGACGGGAGGGGTTCCAACATTCAGTACTTC. It is translated as CVNSQDGRGSNIQYF.

A remark on this clonotype: As the CDR3 is not closed by the conserved phenylalanine or tryptophan, this likely results from a read error. V and J are TRBV4-1 and TRBJ1-6, with 9 bases that match TRBD1. This CDR3 comprises 16 residues. V dropped 7 bases and J dropped 8; count of bases not matched to a gene: 12. Germline lookup yields CDR1 MGHRA and CDR2 YSYEKL. CDR3 bases: TGCGCCAGCATTCACCACCTACAGGGGGCGGATTCACCCCTCCACTCT. Amino acids: CASIHHLQGADSPLHS.

This chain links TRBV4-3 with TRBJ2-1; 10 nucleotides agree with TRBD2. V was pared by 4 bases and J by 6 bases, with 9 bases of the junction left unmatched. CDR3 length: 16 residues. The germline V gene has CDR1 LGHNA and CDR2 YSLEER. The chain's CDR3 is CASSLAGLALINEQFF. CDR3 bases: TGCGCCAGCAGCCTTGCGGGACTAGCGCTGATCAATGAGCAGTTCTTC.

With regard to this clonotype: Because the CDR3 is missing its conserved closing phenylalanine or tryptophan, this is likely a read error. This sequence joins TRBV30 and TRBJ2-3; 9 nucleotides agree with TRBD2. CDR3 size: 15 residues. Germline assignment: CDR1 GTSNPN and CDR2 SVGIG (reference sequence). The CDR3 bases are TGTACCTGGTTTCGGGCGGGAGGGCCAGCAGATACGCAGTATTTA. Its protein is CTWFRAGGPADTQYL.

A remark on this clonotype: One end of the junction is discordant with germline, which a read error may explain. V is TRBV11-2 and J is TRBJ2-5, with D perhaps TRBD2 (5 bases). This CDR3 contains 18 residues. Per germline, CDR1 SGHAT and CDR2 FQNNGV. The chain's CDR3 is CASNLARLALGKKETQYF. The CDR3 bases are TGTGCCAGCAACTTAGCGAGGCTAGCCTTGGGAAAGAAAGAGACCCAGTACTTC. Full variable domain (rest looked up from reference TRBV11-2 and TRBJ2-5): EAGVAQSPRYKIIEKRQSVAFWCNPISGHATLYWYQQILGQGPKLLIQFQNNGVVDDSQLPKDRFSAERLKGVDSTLKIQPAKLEDSAVYLCASNLARLALGKKETQYFGPGTRLLVL.

The V call is TRBV7-6, the J call TRBJ2-1; perhaps TRBD2 as D (7 bases). The ends were cut back, 1 base at V and 7 bases at J, with 14 bases in the middle. The CDR3 totals 15 residues. Germline V lookup: CDR1 SGHVS, CDR2 FNYEAQ. Written as DNA, the CDR3 is TGTGCCAGCAGCTTAGGGGGGGGCTGGGCGAATGAGCAGTTCTTC. Its translation: CASSLGGGWANEQFF.

This clonotype has only one observation. One end of the junction varies from germline; a read error may be responsible. The genes are TRBV10-3 and TRBJ1-5; D is undetermined. The DNA end lines up better with TRBJ2-3; the J call may be wrong. This CDR3 region has 14 residues. CDR1 and CDR2 (germline): ENHRY, SYGVKD. Here the CDR3 reads CTISEYESDQPQYF. CDR3 nucleotides: TGTACCATCAGTGAGTATGAGAGCGATCAGCCCCAGTATTTT.

About this clonotype itself: At one boundary the junction diverges from the germline segment, which might be a read error. This sequence joins TRBV4-1 and TRBJ2-1; possibly TRBD2 for D (5 bases). The CDR3 runs to 17 residues. The germline V gene has CDR1 MGHRA and CDR2 YSYEKL. In DNA, the CDR3 is TGCGTCAGCTGTCAAGGGCTAGCTGAAAGCTCCTACAATGAGCAGTTCTTC. Protein product: CVSCQGLAESSYNEQFF.

Of note for this clonotype: One junction end does not reproduce the germline sequence, and a read error may be involved. V is TRBV11-3 and J is TRBJ2-7; D is ambiguous. Per germline, CDR1 SGHNT and CDR2 YENEEA. CDR3 length: 13 amino acids. The chain's CDR3 is CASSITPSGEQYF. In DNA, the CDR3 is TGTGCCAGCAGCATAACACCCAGTGGCGAGCAATACTTC.

This clonotype was observed a few times. The chain joins TRBV11-2 to TRBJ2-3; D unclear. CDR3 size: 13 residues. Germline assignment: CDR1 SGHAT and CDR2 FQNNGV. Trimming took 7 bases from V and 5 from J, leaving 13 bases between them. The DNA of the CDR3 is TGTGCCAGCAACCGCAACCTAGGAGATACGCAGTATTTT. It yields the protein CASNRNLGDTQYF.